This T cell receptor beta chain was identified during a study of identical twins. Of note for this clonotype: What it recognizes is unknown.

Each CDR3 protein is one row after TCRdb ran MiXCR on the 5' RACE reads. The top ten hold 4% to 5% of the sample, which has 200,000 to 250,000 distinct CDR3 sequences, roughly 12% seen once. Findings and caveats of the study: For zero-insertion analyses, partial confounding could come from invariant MAIT and iNKT cells.

The CDR3 contains 14 residues. V dropped 4 bases and J dropped 1 base, with 11 bases sitting between them. Per the germline V gene, CDR1 is LNHNV and CDR2 is YYDKDF (reference sequence). The same data also contributed to another study, on yellow fever vaccine responses in identical twins. That investigation notes: As reported, the vaccine T cell response of twins seemed partly convergent and partly personalized.

This sequence was found in a woman younger than 30 in good health. This chain links TRBV15 with TRBJ2-7, with D unresolved. Material: memory (CD45RO+) T cells sorted from blood. The CDR3 coding sequence is TGTGCCACCAGCATCGGACGGCCATCCTACGAGCAGTACTTC. This codes for CATSIGRPSYEQYF.